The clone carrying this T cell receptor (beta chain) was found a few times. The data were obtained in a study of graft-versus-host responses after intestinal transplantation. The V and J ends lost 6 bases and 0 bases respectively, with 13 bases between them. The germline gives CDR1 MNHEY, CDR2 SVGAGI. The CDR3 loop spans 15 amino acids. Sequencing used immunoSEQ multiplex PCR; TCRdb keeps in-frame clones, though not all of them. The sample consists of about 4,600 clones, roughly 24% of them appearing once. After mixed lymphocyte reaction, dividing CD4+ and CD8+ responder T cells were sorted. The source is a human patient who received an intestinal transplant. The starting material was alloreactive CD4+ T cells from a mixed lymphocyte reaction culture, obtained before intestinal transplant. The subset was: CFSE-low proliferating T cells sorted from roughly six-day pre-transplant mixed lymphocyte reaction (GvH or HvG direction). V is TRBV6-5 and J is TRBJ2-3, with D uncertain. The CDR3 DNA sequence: TGTGCCAGCAGCAGGCTCGGATCTAGCACAGATACGCAGTATTTT. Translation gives CASSRLGSSTDTQYF.